The rows below give T cell receptor beta chains drawn from one sample of a study of T cell repertoires in cytomegalovirus infection. Their antigen targets remain unknown. MiXCR, applied by TCRdb to the reads, yields one record per CDR3 protein. The sample has hundreds of thousands of distinct CDR3 sequences, about 42% seen once. Sequenced material: cultured PBMCs, taken from culture after CMV antigen stimulation. The receptors originated from a human donor in good health (CMV status not recorded). Some clones in this sample may be carry-over from other donors' samples. The CDR3 runs from the conserved cysteine through the conserved F or W. Fields, in order: clone size, J gene, V gene, D gene, CDR3 protein, CDR3 DNA. D genes are given only for firm matches. Only some rows state a clone size, as once, few, many or a class for expanded clones.

>NA|TRBJ2-7|TRBV6-5|TRBD2
CASSYTAGGSLEQYF
TGTGCCAGCAGTTACACAGCGGGAGGGTCCCTCGAGCAGTACTTC
>NA|TRBJ1-1|TRBV15|NA
CATSRVNRGHAFF
TGTGCCACCAGCAGAGTCAACCGGGGCCACGCTTTCTTT
>NA|TRBJ1-1|TRBV6-1|NA
CASSETWGDTEAFF
TGTGCCAGCAGTGAAACTTGGGGGGACACTGAAGCTTTCTTT
>NA|TRBJ2-1|TRBV11-2|NA
CASSSYSGQSVYEQFF
TGTGCCAGCAGCTCATATTCCGGTCAGTCCGTATATGAGCAGTTCTTC
>NA|TRBJ2-7|TRBV7-2|TRBD2
CASSSPAPSGEYEQYF
TGTGCCAGCAGCTCCCCGGCGCCTAGCGGGGAGTACGAGCAGTACTTC
>NA|TRBJ1-1|TRBV7-6|NA
CASSLGWGSNTEAFF
TGTGCCAGCAGCTTAGGCTGGGGCTCGAACACTGAAGCTTTCTTT
>few|TRBJ2-3|TRBV27|NA
CASSPHSGDTSTDTQYF
TGTGCCAGCAGTCCCCATTCAGGGGATACTAGCACAGATACGCAGTATTTT
>NA|TRBJ2-7|TRBV7-8|NA
CASSLSMGSSYEQYF
TGTGCCAGCAGCTTAAGTATGGGAAGCTCCTACGAGCAGTACTTC
>NA|TRBJ1-4|TRBV28|TRBD1
CASSSTGGNEKLFF
TGTGCCAGCAGTTCGACAGGGGGAAATGAAAAACTGTTTTTT
>NA|TRBJ2-7|TRBV27|NA
CASSLNRRADPYEQYF
TGTGCCAGCAGTTTGAACCGTCGGGCCGACCCGTACGAGCAGTACTTC
>NA|TRBJ1-2|TRBV4-1|NA
CASSPYSFGVGGYTF
TGCGCCAGCAGCCCATACAGCTTCGGTGTAGGTGGCTACACCTTC
>NA|TRBJ2-3|TRBV6-1|TRBD1
CASSESQGATDTQYF
TGTGCCAGCAGTGAAAGTCAGGGGGCCACAGATACGCAGTATTTT
>few|TRBJ1-6|TRBV7-8|NA
CASSLARGRGSPLHF
TGTGCCAGCAGCTTAGCGCGGGGGCGCGGATCACCCCTCCACTTT
>NA|TRBJ2-1|TRBV10-3|TRBD2
CAISGAGAGETLWNEQFF
TGTGCCATCAGCGGGGCGGGCGCGGGAGAGACCCTGTGGAATGAGCAGTTCTTC
>few|TRBJ2-3|TRBV28|NA
CASSSAGTYTDTQYF
TGTGCCAGCAGTTCTGCAGGCACATACACAGATACGCAGTATTTT
>few|TRBJ1-5|TRBV6-1|NA
CASSRSGVGLSNQPQHF
TGTGCCAGCAGTCGGAGTGGTGTCGGGCTGAGCAATCAGCCCCAGCATTTT
>NA|TRBJ2-3|TRBV6-1|NA
CASSETLRGAAVADTQYF
TGTGCCAGCAGTGAAACCCTCCGCGGGGCGGCCGTTGCAGATACGCAGTATTTT
>few|TRBJ2-7|TRBV11-2|NA
CASITSRGFRRQYF
TGTGCCAGCATCACCTCTAGAGGCTTCAGAAGGCAGTACTTC
>NA|TRBJ1-1|TRBV11-2|NA
CASSPQGRLRTEAFF
TGTGCCAGCAGCCCCCAGGGCCGCCTGAGGACTGAAGCTTTCTTT
>NA|TRBJ1-1|TRBV19|NA
CASGAGWAQMNTEAFF
TGTGCCAGTGGGGCGGGATGGGCTCAGATGAACACTGAAGCTTTCTTT
>NA|TRBJ2-5|TRBV19|NA
CASSPRRQETQYF
TGTGCCAGTAGTCCGCGGCGGCAAGAGACCCAGTACTTC
>few|TRBJ1-2|TRBV20-1|NA
CSAWDIFRGSGYTF
TGCAGTGCTTGGGATATCTTCAGGGGCTCCGGCTACACCTTC
>NA|TRBJ2-2|TRBV30|TRBD1
CAWASGGWYTGELFF
TGTGCCTGGGCGTCAGGGGGCTGGTACACCGGGGAGCTGTTTTTT
>NA|TRBJ2-5|TRBV15|NA
CATSRDRGGGQETQYF
TGTGCCACCAGCAGAGATAGAGGTGGCGGCCAAGAGACCCAGTACTTC
>NA|TRBJ2-1|TRBV11-2|TRBD2
CASSLLLAGTNEQFF
TGTGCCAGCAGCCTCCTACTAGCGGGTACGAATGAGCAGTTCTTC
>once|TRBJ1-4|TRBV7-6|NA
CASSLGAARKRSTNEKLFF
TGTGCCAGCAGCTTAGGGGCAGCTAGAAAGCGTTCAACTAATGAAAAACTGTTTTTT
>once|TRBJ1-6|TRBV4-2|NA
CASNQTRGNNSSLHF
TGTGCCAGCAACCAAACCCGGGGAAATAATTCATCCCTCCACTTT
>NA|TRBJ2-6|TRBV18|NA
CASSPGGPGANVLTF
TGTGCCAGCTCACCGGGGGGGCCTGGGGCCAACGTCCTGACTTTC
>few|TRBJ1-2|TRBV11-2|NA
CASSLGRAVNYGYTF
TGTGCCAGCAGCTTGGGGAGGGCAGTAAACTATGGCTACACCTTC
>NA|TRBJ2-6|TRBV7-2|NA
CASSGRAAAGTQWGANVLTF
TGTGCCAGCAGTGGAAGAGCGGCGGCAGGGACCCAATGGGGGGCCAACGTCCTGACTTTC
>NA|TRBJ2-1|TRBV5-1|TRBD2
CASSLRNGGAYNEQFF
TGCGCCAGCAGCTTGCGGAACGGGGGGGCCTACAATGAGCAGTTCTTC
>few|TRBJ2-1|TRBV10-3|NA
CAAAAGQYNEQFF
TGTGCCGCAGCTGCTGGACAGTACAATGAGCAGTTCTTC
>few|TRBJ2-7|TRBV6-1|NA
CARPTGTYEQYF
TGTGCCAGACCGACAGGAACTTACGAGCAGTACTTC
>few|TRBJ1-1|TRBV7-6|NA
CASSLESVNTEAFF
TGTGCCAGCAGCTTAGAATCAGTGAACACTGAAGCTTTCTTT
>few|TRBJ2-3|TRBV7-8|NA
CASSLLGGPTDTQYF
TGTGCCAGCAGCCTACTCGGGGGGCCCACAGATACGCAGTATTTT
>NA|TRBJ2-7|TRBV7-9|NA
CASSQVVGDGIFDEQYF
TGTGCCAGCAGCCAGGTCGTCGGAGACGGGATATTCGACGAGCAGTACTTC
>NA|TRBJ2-1|TRBV7-2|TRBD2
CATQRAAGGPWEQFF
TGTGCCACCCAGCGGGCAGCGGGGGGGCCCTGGGAGCAGTTCTTC
>NA|TRBJ2-3|TRBV5-4|TRBD2
CASSLEAGGDTQYF
TGTGCCAGCAGCTTGGAGGCGGGAGGCGATACGCAGTATTTT
>NA|TRBJ2-7|TRBV7-2|NA
CASSWTHSAYEQYF
TGTGCCAGCAGCTGGACACACAGCGCCTACGAGCAGTACTTC
>NA|TRBJ2-7|TRBV7-9|NA
CASSPTLQYF
TGTGCCAGCAGCCCTACCCTGCAGTACTTC
>few|TRBJ2-3|TRBV7-2|TRBD1
CASSLTGGLGDTQYF
TGTGCCAGCAGCTTGACAGGGGGCCTTGGAGATACGCAGTATTTT
>few|TRBJ1-5|TRBV20-1|NA
CSARTARDAQPQHF
TGCAGTGCTAGAACGGCGCGCGACGCGCAGCCCCAGCATTTT
>many|TRBJ1-2|TRBV7-2|TRBD1
CASSLGTGVWVNYGYTF
TGTGCCAGCAGCTTAGGGACAGGGGTCTGGGTCAACTATGGCTACACCTTC
>few|TRBJ1-3|TRBV6-1|TRBD1
CASSAGQTFSGNTIYF
TGTGCCAGCAGTGCGGGACAGACCTTCTCTGGAAACACCATATATTTT
>once|TRBJ2-1|TRBV20-1|TRBD2
CSARSGAGGGNEQFF
TGCAGTGCTAGGTCGGGAGCGGGGGGGGGTAATGAGCAGTTCTTC
>NA|TRBJ2-1|TRBV2|NA
CAALGGPRANEQFF
TGTGCCGCCCTGGGGGGGCCCAGGGCCAATGAGCAGTTCTTC
>many|TRBJ2-3|TRBV7-2|NA
CASSFASGADTQYF
TGTGCCAGCAGCTTTGCTAGTGGAGCAGATACGCAGTATTTT
>NA|TRBJ1-2|TRBV20-1|NA
CSAEKRGNYGYTF
TGCAGTGCTGAAAAACGTGGGAACTATGGCTACACCTTC
>NA|TRBJ2-6|TRBV7-4|NA
CASSLMAGVTSGANVLTF
TGTGCCAGCAGCTTGATGGCAGGGGTTACCTCTGGGGCCAACGTCCTGACTTTC
>NA|TRBJ1-4|TRBV6-4|NA
CASTGGPSNEKLFF
TGTGCCAGCACGGGGGGCCCGTCTAATGAAAAACTGTTTTTT
>few|TRBJ2-7|TRBV7-2|NA
CASSAPGTAYEQYF
TGTGCCAGCAGCGCTCCCGGGACTGCCTACGAGCAGTACTTC
>few|TRBJ2-1|TRBV7-8|TRBD2
CASSSPIAGDANEQFF
TGTGCCAGCAGCTCTCCTATAGCGGGAGACGCAAATGAGCAGTTCTTC
>NA|TRBJ2-7|TRBV5-4|NA
CASSFREGRDEQYF
TGTGCCAGCAGCTTCCGGGAAGGGCGGGACGAGCAGTACTTC
>NA|TRBJ2-1|TRBV4-3|NA
CASSQEYSVSYNEQFF
TGCGCCAGCAGCCAAGAATACAGCGTATCCTACAATGAGCAGTTCTTC
>few|TRBJ2-3|TRBV18|NA
CASSPDSDTQYF
TGTGCCAGCTCACCGGACTCAGATACGCAGTATTTT